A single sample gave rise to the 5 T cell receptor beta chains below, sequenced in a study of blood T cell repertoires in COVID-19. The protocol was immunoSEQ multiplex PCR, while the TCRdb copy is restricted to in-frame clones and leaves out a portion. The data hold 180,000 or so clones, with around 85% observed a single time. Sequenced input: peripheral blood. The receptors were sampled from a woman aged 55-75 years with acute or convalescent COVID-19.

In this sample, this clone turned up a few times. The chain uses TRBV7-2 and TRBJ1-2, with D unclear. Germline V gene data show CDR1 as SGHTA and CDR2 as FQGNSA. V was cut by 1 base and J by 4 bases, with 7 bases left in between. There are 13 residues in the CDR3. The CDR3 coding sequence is TGTGCCAGCAGCTTAGTCCAGCGCTATGGCTACACCTTC. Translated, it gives CASSLVQRYGYTF.

The chain's CDR3 is CASTRQGGTEAFF. Written as DNA, the CDR3 is TGTGCCAGCACCCGACAGGGCGGCACTGAAGCTTTCTTT. The gene calls are TRBV27 and TRBJ1-1; 7 nucleotides align to TRBD1. The CDR3 covers 13 residues. The junction had 6 bases not matched to a gene; V was cut back by 7 bases and J by 4 bases. Germline loops: CDR1 MNHEY, CDR2 SMNVEV (reference sequence).

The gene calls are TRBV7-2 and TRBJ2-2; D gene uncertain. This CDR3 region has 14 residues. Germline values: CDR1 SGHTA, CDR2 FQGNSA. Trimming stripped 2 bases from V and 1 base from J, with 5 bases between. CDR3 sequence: CASSLNGNTGELFF. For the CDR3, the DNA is TGTGCCAGCAGCTTAAACGGGAACACCGGGGAGCTGTTTTTT.

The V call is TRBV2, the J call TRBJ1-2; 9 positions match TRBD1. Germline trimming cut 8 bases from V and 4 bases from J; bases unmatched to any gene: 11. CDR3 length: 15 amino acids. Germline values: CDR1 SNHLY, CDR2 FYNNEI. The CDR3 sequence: CASLPDRGWVYGYTF. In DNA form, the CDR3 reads TGTGCCAGCCTACCGGACAGGGGATGGGTCTATGGCTACACCTTC.

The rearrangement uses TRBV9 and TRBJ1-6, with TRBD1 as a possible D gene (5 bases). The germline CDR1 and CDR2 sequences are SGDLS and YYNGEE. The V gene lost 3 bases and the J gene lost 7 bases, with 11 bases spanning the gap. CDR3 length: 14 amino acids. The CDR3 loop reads CASSETETNSPLHF. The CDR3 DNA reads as TGTGCCAGCAGCGAGACAGAGACAAATTCACCCCTCCACTTT.